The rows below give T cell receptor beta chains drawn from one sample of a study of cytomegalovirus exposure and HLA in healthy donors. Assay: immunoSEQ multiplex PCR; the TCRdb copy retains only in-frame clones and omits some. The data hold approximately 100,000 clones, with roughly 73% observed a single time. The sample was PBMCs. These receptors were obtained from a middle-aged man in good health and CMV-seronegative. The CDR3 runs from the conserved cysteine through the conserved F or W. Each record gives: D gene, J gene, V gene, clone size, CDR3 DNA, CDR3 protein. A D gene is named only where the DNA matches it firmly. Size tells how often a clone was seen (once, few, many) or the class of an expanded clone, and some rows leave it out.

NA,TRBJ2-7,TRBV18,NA,TGTGCCAGCTCACCCGAACTCTCCTACGAGCAGTACTTC,CASSPELSYEQYF
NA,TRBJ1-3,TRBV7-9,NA,TGTGCCAGCAGCTTAGTCGGCTCTGGAAACACCATATATTTT,CASSLVGSGNTIYF
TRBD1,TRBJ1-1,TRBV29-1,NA,TGCAGCGTGGGGGCGCGAGGGGGCAGGACTGAAGCTTTCTTT,CSVGARGGRTEAFF
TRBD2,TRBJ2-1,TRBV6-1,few,TGTGCCAGCACTCGGAGCGCGGGGGAGTACAATGAGCAGTTCTTC,CASTRSAGEYNEQFF
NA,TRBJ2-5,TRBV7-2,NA,TGTGCCAGCAGCTTTCGGGGAGCGCAAGAGACCCAGTACTTC,CASSFRGAQETQYF
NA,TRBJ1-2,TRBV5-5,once,TGTGCCAGCAGCTGGGACACATTATACACCTTC,CASSWDTLYTF
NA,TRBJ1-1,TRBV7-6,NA,TGTGCCAGCAGCCGGGGACAGAACACTGAAGCTTTCTTT,CASSRGQNTEAFF
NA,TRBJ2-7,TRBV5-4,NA,TGTGCCAGCAGCTTGGGCGGGGCTAGATCCTACGAGCAGTACTTC,CASSLGGARSYEQYF
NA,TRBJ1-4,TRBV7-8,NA,TGTGCCAGCAGCACCAACAGGGTTACTAATGAAAAACTGTTTTTT,CASSTNRVTNEKLFF
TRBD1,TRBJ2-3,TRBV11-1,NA,TGTGCCAGCAGCCCGCAGGGGGCGCGCACAGATACGCAGTATTTT,CASSPQGARTDTQYF
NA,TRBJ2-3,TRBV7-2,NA,TGTGCCAGCAGCTTAGTTCTAGCCTCAGATACGCAGTATTTT,CASSLVLASDTQYF
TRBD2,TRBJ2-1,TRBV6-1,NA,TGTGCCAGCAGTGTGACTAGCGGGGGGATGAACAATGAGCAGTTCTTC,CASSVTSGGMNNEQFF
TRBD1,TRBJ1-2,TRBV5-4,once,TGTGCCAGCAGCTTTGGACCGGGACAGGCACTGAACTATGGCTACACCTTC,CASSFGPGQALNYGYTF
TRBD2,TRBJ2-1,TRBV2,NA,TGTGCCTCCAAGTGGGGGACTAGCGGGGGGGAGCAGTTCTTC,CASKWGTSGGEQFF
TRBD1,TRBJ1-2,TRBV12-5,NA,TGTGCTAGTGGTTTGGTGCTCGACAGGGGGCGATTGTCTAACTATGGCTACACCTTC,CASGLVLDRGRLSNYGYTF
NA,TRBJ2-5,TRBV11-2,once,TGTGCCAGCAGCTTAGTCCTAGAGACCCAGTACTTC,CASSLVLETQYF
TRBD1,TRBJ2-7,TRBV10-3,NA,TGTGCCATCAGTGACTTTACCCGGACAGGGAGCTCCTACGAGCAGTACTTC,CAISDFTRTGSSYEQYF
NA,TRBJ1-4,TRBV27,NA,TGTGCCAGCTCGTGGGGCCTGGGAGGAAAACTGTTTTTT,CASSWGLGGKLFF
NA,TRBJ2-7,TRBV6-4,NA,TGTGCCAGCAGTGACCCCGGTTCGGGGGAGCAGTACTTC,CASSDPGSGEQYF
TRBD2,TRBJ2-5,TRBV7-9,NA,TGTGCCAGCAGCAGACTAGCGGGGGCGTACCAAGAGACCCAGTACTTC,CASSRLAGAYQETQYF
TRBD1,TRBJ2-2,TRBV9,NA,TGTGCCAGCAGCGTAGATTTACGGGACAGGGGTTCCGGGGAGCTGTTTTTT,CASSVDLRDRGSGELFF
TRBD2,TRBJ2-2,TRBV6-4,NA,TGTGCCAGCAGTCCGTTAGCGGGGGGCGCGAACACCGGGGAGCTGTTTTTT,CASSPLAGGANTGELFF
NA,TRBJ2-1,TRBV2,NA,TGTGCCAGCAGAGGGGGGGTCTACAATGAGCAGTTCTTC,CASRGGVYNEQFF
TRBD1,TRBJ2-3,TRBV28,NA,TGTGCCAGCAAAGCGCCGGGACAGGGGGCATCCACGCAGTATTTT,CASKAPGQGASTQYF
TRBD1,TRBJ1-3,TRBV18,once,TGTGCCACAACAGGGGGCTCTGGAAACACCATATATTTT,CATTGGSGNTIYF
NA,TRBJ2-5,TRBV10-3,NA,TGTGCCATCAGTGAGTCAGGGGCAGAAGGTGAGACCCAGTACTTC,CAISESGAEGETQYF
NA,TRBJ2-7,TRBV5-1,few,TGCGCCAGCAGCTTGGTCGTCAGCTCCTACGAGCAGTACTTC,CASSLVVSSYEQYF
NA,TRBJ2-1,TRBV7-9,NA,TGTGCCAGCAGTCTAACAGGAGTGCAGCAGTTCTTC,CASSLTGVQQFF
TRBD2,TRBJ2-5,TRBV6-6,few,TGTGCCAGCAGTGGGGGACTAGCGGGGGGAAAAGAGACCCAGTACTTC,CASSGGLAGGKETQYF
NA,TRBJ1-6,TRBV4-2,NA,TGTGCCAGCAGCCCGGAGATAGGGGTAGATTCACCCCTCCACTTT,CASSPEIGVDSPLHF
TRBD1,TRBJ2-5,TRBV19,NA,TGTGCCAGTACTCCACGACACAGGGGAAATTGGGAGACCCAGTACTTC,CASTPRHRGNWETQYF
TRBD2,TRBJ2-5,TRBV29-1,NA,TGCAGCGTTCCTAGCGGGGGATCAAGTAAAGAGACCCAGTACTTC,CSVPSGGSSKETQYF
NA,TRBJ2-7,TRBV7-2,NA,TGTGCCAGCAGCTTCGGGACACTCCAAGGAGACGAGCAGTACTTC,CASSFGTLQGDEQYF
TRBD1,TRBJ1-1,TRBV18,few,TGTGCCAGCTCCAGGGACAGAAAGAACACTGAAGCTTTCTTT,CASSRDRKNTEAFF
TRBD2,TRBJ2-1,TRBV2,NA,TGTGCCAGCAGTACGGGGGAGGGGTCCTACAATGAGCAGTTCTTC,CASSTGEGSYNEQFF
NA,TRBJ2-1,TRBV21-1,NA,TGTGCCAGCAGAACTACCTCCCTGGTCACTAGCGCCGAATCCACCTATGAGCAGTTCTTC,CASRTTSLVTSAESTYEQFF
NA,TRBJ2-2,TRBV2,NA,TGTGCCAGCAGTGTAGAAGCGCCTCCCGCGGGCACCGGGGAGCTGTTTTTT,CASSVEAPPAGTGELFF
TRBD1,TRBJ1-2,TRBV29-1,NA,TGCAGCGCCGAGGTACAGGGGTCTGGCTACACCTTC,CSAEVQGSGYTF
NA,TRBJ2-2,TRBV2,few,TGTGCCAGCAGTGAAGGTGTTCGCGGGGAGCTGTTTTTT,CASSEGVRGELFF
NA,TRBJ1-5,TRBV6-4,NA,TGTGCCAGCAGTGACGGTAAGGGGTTAGGCAATCAGCCCCAGCATTTT,CASSDGKGLGNQPQHF
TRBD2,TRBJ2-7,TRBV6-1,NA,TGTGCCAGCAGGGGGACTAGCGGGGCCTACGAGCAGTACTTC,CASRGTSGAYEQYF
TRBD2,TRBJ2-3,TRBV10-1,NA,TGCGCCAGCAGTGAGGGGACTAGCGGGGGGGGCGCAGATACGCAGTATTTT,CASSEGTSGGGADTQYF
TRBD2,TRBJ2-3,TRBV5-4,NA,TGTGCCAGCTACTCCGGGACTAGCGGCCTAGATACGCAGTATTTT,CASYSGTSGLDTQYF